This T cell receptor beta chain was sequenced during a study of blood T cell repertoires in COVID-19. Whole-study context: Italy, Spain and the United States were the sources of the convalescent and acute COVID-19 samples.

In the authors' workflow: For nucleated cells, counts were estimated from reference gene primer amplification. Repertoires were generated with immunoSEQ multiplex PCR, while TCRdb's copy carries only in-frame clones and drops some. That table gives V, J and clone size, and the DNA gave D and trimming. The repertoire includes hundreds of thousands of clones, under 90% of them detected once, and more than 5.5% sits in the top ten. The sequence was obtained from a man in his 60s who had recovered from COVID-19. Sequencing was done on a sample of peripheral blood.

The CDR3 DNA reads TGTGCCAGCAGCTTAGGATTGCAGGGGAATCAGCCCCAGCATTTT. Protein product: CASSLGLQGNQPQHF. The chain employs TRBV7-8 and TRBJ1-5; D may be TRBD1 (6 bases). Trimming removed 1 base from V and 4 bases from J, with 11 bases in between. Per germline, CDR1 SGHVS and CDR2 FQNEAQ. The CDR3 runs to 15 residues.